Sequencing of this T cell receptor (beta chain) was carried out in a study of T cell responses to AZD1222 COVID-19 vaccine. Germline trimming cut 3 bases from V and 4 bases from J; bases unmatched to any gene: 3. The CDR3 runs 15 residues. The germline V gene has CDR1 SGHNT and CDR2 YYREEE (reference sequence). The data were produced by immunoSEQ multiplex PCR, yet TCRdb's version contains in-frame clones alone and is incomplete. The sample has tens of thousands of clones, 85% to 90% seen once. Sequenced here: peripheral blood, sampled 28 days after the second AZD1222 dose. The TCR sequence derives from an adult who received the AZD1222 COVID-19 vaccine. V and J are TRBV5-4 and TRBJ2-1; 11 bases match TRBD1. This chain's CDR3 is CASSWGQGVYNEQFF. The CDR3, as DNA: TGTGCCAGCAGCTGGGGACAGGGGGTATACAATGAGCAGTTCTTC.